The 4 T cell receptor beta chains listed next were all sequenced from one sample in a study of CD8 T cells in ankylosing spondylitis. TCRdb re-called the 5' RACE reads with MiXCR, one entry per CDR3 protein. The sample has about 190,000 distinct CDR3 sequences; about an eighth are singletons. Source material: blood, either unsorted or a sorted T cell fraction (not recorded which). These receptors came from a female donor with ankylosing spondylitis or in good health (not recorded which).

The CDR3 here is CASSLPGTSDRYEQYF. The CDR3 coding sequence is TGCGCCAGCAGCCTACCCGGGACTAGCGACCGCTACGAGCAGTACTTC. The chain links TRBV5-1 to TRBJ2-7; 10 bases are shared with TRBD2. CDR3 length equals 16 residues. Per the germline V gene, CDR1 is SGHRS and CDR2 is YFSETQ. The J segment lost 3 bases and the V segment lost 4 bases, leaving 10 bases of the junction unmatched.

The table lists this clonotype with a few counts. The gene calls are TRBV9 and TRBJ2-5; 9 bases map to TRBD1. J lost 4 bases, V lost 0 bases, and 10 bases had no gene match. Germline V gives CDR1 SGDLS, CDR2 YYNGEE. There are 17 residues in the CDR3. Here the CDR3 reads CASSVGETGGPRETQYF. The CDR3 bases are TGTGCCAGCAGCGTAGGGGAGACAGGGGGTCCAAGAGAGACCCAGTACTTC.

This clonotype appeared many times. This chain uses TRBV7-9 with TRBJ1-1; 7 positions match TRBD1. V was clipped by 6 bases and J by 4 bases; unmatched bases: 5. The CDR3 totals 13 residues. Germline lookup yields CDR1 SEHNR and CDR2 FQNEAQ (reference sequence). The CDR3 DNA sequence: TGTGCCAGCAGGGATGGGACAGCCACTGAAGCTTTCTTT. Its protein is CASRDGTATEAFF.

For the CDR3, the DNA is TGTGCCAGCAAGTTAGCGGGGGGCACAGATACGCAGTATTTT. Its protein is CASKLAGGTDTQYF. The V and J genes are TRBV28 and TRBJ2-3; 9 bases are a match to TRBD2. Germline assignment: CDR1 MDHEN and CDR2 SYDVKM. V was pared by 7 bases and J by 1 base, with 3 bases of the junction left unmatched. CDR3 size: 14 residues.